The rows below give T cell receptor beta chains drawn from one sample of a study of blood T cell repertoires in COVID-19. Profiling relied on immunoSEQ multiplex PCR, and the TCRdb table lists in-frame clones only, not all of them. Of about 130,000 clones listed, 70% to 90% are singletons. The source material was peripheral blood. The source of these receptors is a man aged 50 to 60 with acute or convalescent COVID-19. CDR3s include the opening cysteine and the closing phenylalanine or tryptophan.

cdr3_length: 12; v_call: TRBV18; cdr3_aa: CASSPYNQPQHF
cdr3_length: 12; v_call: TRBV12-5; cdr3_aa: CASGLSGREAFF
cdr3_length: 15; v_call: TRBV30; cdr3_aa: CAWSERRDYNSPLHF
cdr3_length: 11; v_call: TRBV3-1/TRBV3-2; cdr3_aa: CASSHRETQYF
cdr3_length: 15; v_call: TRBV7-9; cdr3_aa: CASSLLAGGPNEQFF
cdr3_length: 14; v_call: TRBV6-5; cdr3_aa: CASTLRTGQETQYF
cdr3_length: 13; v_call: TRBV5-1; cdr3_aa: CASSLAGGQPQHF
cdr3_length: 15; v_call: TRBV14; cdr3_aa: CASRPHPTGLYGYTF
cdr3_length: 12; v_call: TRBV6-5; cdr3_aa: CASYTTDDEAFF
cdr3_length: 11; v_call: TRBV6-1; cdr3_aa: CASSEVPAQYF
cdr3_length: 14; v_call: TRBV2; cdr3_aa: CASRRGQGEEKLFF
cdr3_length: 18; v_call: TRBV5-4; cdr3_aa: CASSWLVGASSMNTEAFF
cdr3_length: 13; v_call: TRBV29-1; cdr3_aa: CSVATQQDTEAFF
cdr3_length: 14; v_call: TRBV9; cdr3_aa: CASSVETGGTEAFF
cdr3_length: 15; v_call: TRBV7-2; cdr3_aa: CASSLQANQGYGYTF
cdr3_length: 13; v_call: TRBV11-1; cdr3_aa: CASSPPGGTEAFF
cdr3_length: 15; v_call: TRBV7-2; cdr3_aa: CASSLRQLSGNTIYF
cdr3_length: 14; v_call: TRBV5-1; cdr3_aa: CASSERSVNTEAFF
cdr3_length: 16; v_call: TRBV5-6; cdr3_aa: CASVRQGSSYNSPLHF
cdr3_length: 13; v_call: TRBV7-2; cdr3_aa: CASRYNQDNEQFF
cdr3_length: 15; v_call: TRBV3-1/TRBV3-2; cdr3_aa: CASSQEPRGVETQYF
cdr3_length: 15; v_call: TRBV18; cdr3_aa: CASSPGTGAGNTIYF